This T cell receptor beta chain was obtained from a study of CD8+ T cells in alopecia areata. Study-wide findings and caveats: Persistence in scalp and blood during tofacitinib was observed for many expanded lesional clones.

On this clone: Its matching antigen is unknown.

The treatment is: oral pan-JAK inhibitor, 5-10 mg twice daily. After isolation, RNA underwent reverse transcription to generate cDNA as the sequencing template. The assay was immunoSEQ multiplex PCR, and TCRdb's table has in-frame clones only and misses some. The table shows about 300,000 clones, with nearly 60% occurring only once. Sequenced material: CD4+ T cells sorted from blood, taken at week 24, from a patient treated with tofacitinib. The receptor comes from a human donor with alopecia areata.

As DNA, the CDR3 is TGCAGCGTTGCAGCCCCCCGAGCACTAAGCACAGATACGCAGTATTTT. It encodes CSVAAPRALSTDTQYF. This chain uses TRBV29-1 with TRBJ2-3, with no clear D. This CDR3 spans 16 amino acids. V lost 4 bases, J lost 0 bases, and 17 bases lay in between. Germline assignment: CDR1 SQVTM and CDR2 ANQGSEA.